The 7 T cell receptor beta chains presented below share a single source sample, sequenced in a study of long-term antiretroviral therapy in people with HIV. It was version v3.0 of the immunoSEQ assay that was run at survey level. The assay was immunoSEQ multiplex PCR, and TCRdb's table has in-frame clones only and misses some. The data show fewer than 30,000 clones, about 80% seen once. Sequenced here: unsorted PBMCs, sampled 1.1 years before starting antiretroviral therapy. The receptor set was obtained from a woman under 40 with HIV.

This clone came up a few times. The CDR3 sequence: CARYMRVWQYV. The CDR3 nucleotides read TGCGCCAGATATATGCGAGTATGGCAGTACGTC. The V and J genes are TRBV23-1 and TRBJ2-7, with D unresolved. TRBV23-1 is an ORF, and what it does is uncertain. V lost 9 bases and J lost 9, with 15 bases in between. The CDR3 is made up of 11 amino acids.

The chain joins TRBV18 to TRBJ2-5, with D hard to call. The V end lost 2 bases, the J end lost 3 bases, and 4 bases lay between the germline ends. Germline V gene data show CDR1 as KGHSH and CDR2 as LQKENI. This CDR3 spans 12 amino acids. The CDR3 DNA follows: TGTGCCAGCTCACCAGGAAAAGAGACCCAGTACTTC. It translates to CASSPGKETQYF.

In its sample, this clone was seen a few times. The CDR3 DNA is TGTGCCAGCGGGCCCAGGGACGACTATGGCTACACCTTC. This sequence encodes CASGPRDDYGYTF. The chain joins TRBV2 to TRBJ1-2; TRBD1 is a possible D gene (5 bases). The V gene's germline CDR1 is SNHLY and CDR2 FYNNEI. This CDR3 is built from 13 residues. V was trimmed by 8 bases and J by 3 bases, leaving 13 bases between them.

This chain uses TRBV5-6 with TRBJ2-1, with TRBD2 as a possible D gene (5 bases). The V end lost 2 bases, the J end lost 4 bases, and 7 bases lay between the germline ends. The CDR3 sequence is 13 residues long. From germline, CDR1 is SGHDT and CDR2 YYEEEE. The CDR3 spells CASSFGIYNEQFF. The CDR3 nucleotides read TGTGCCAGCAGCTTCGGGATTTACAATGAGCAGTTCTTC.

V and J are TRBV5-8 and TRBJ1-1; D uncertain. CDR3 length: 14 amino acids. Germline V lookup: CDR1 SGHTS, CDR2 YDEGEE. V was clipped by 5 bases and J by 1 base, with 12 bases between them. CDR3 coding DNA: TGTGCCAGCAGGACGCAGACTCGGAACACTGAAGCTTTCTTT. Translated: CASRTQTRNTEAFF.

This chain links TRBV18 with TRBJ2-3; 7 positions agree with TRBD1. Germline CDR1 is KGHSH and CDR2 is LQKENI. This CDR3 spans 15 amino acids. The trim removed 1 base at V and 4 bases at J, leaving 5 bases unmatched. CDR3 coding DNA: TGTGCCAGCTCACCACAGGGGGCGGCTGCAGATACGCAGTATTTT. This sequence encodes CASSPQGAAADTQYF.

The chain combines TRBV9 with TRBJ1-2; no definite D call. Germline loops: CDR1 SGDLS, CDR2 YYNGEE. The V gene lost 0 bases and the J gene lost 13 bases, with 7 bases spanning the gap. The CDR3 loop spans 10 amino acids. CDR3: CASSVGGLTF. The DNA of the CDR3 is TGTGCCAGCAGCGTAGGAGGGCTCACCTTC.